The 22 T cell receptor beta chains below all came from one sample that was sequenced in a study of T cells in Graves' hyperthyroidism and ophthalmopathy. RNA transcripts were the template for amplifying TCR beta CDR3 regions. Primed by the HTBI set, a first-round RT-PCR was run on the TCR CDR3. TCRdb redid the calling of the multiplex PCR reads with MiXCR, one entry per CDR3 protein. Among 500,000 to 600,000 distinct CDR3 sequences listed, around 42% were seen once. The sequenced material came from peripheral blood or thyroid tissue (not recorded which). Receptors originate from an adult woman with Graves' disease, either hyperthyroidism or ophthalmopathy (not recorded which).

This rearrangement joins TRBV7-2 to TRBJ1-1; 9 bases align to TRBD1. CDR1 and CDR2 (germline): SGHTA, FQGNSA. The CDR3 runs to 16 residues. V gave up 1 base and J gave up 1 base; unmatched junction bases: 4. The CDR3 region has the DNA TGTGCCAGCAGCTTAGATCCGGGACAGGGGAACACTGAAGCTTTCTTT. This codes for CASSLDPGQGNTEAFF.

This chain connects TRBV4-2 to TRBJ1-1; TRBD1 is a possible D gene (5 bases). V was trimmed by 0 bases and J by 1 base, leaving 9 bases between them. This CDR3 contains 15 residues. Germline V gene lookup returns CDR1 LGHNA and CDR2 YNFKEQ. This chain's CDR3 is CASSQDRGQNTEAFF. The CDR3, as DNA: TGTGCCAGCAGCCAAGATCGGGGCCAGAACACTGAAGCTTTCTTT.

J is TRBJ1-2 and V is TRBV7-8; TRBD1 matches 7 bases. The germline CDR1 and CDR2 sequences are SGHVS and FQNEAQ. The CDR3 runs to 15 residues. Trimming took 5 bases from V and 4 from J; bases not matched to a gene: 10. In DNA, the CDR3 is TGTGCCAGCAGCATCGGGACAGAAGTCATCTATGGCTACACCTTC. This encodes CASSIGTEVIYGYTF.

The chain is built from TRBV24-1 and TRBJ1-2, with D perhaps TRBD1 (6 bases). The CDR3 covers 13 residues. The V gene lost 7 bases and the J gene lost 6 bases, with 14 bases spanning the gap. Germline V gene sequence: CDR1 KGHDR, CDR2 SFDVKD. For the CDR3, the DNA is TGTGCCACCAGCACAGGGTCCGAAGATGGCTACACCTTC. Its protein is CATSTGSEDGYTF.

This clonotype was seen many times. The chain combines TRBV7-9 with TRBJ1-1; D ambiguous. The germline V and J ends were trimmed by 5 bases and 8 bases, with 9 bases remaining between them. The CDR3 spans 11 residues. Germline V gives CDR1 SEHNR, CDR2 FQNEAQ (reference sequence). In nucleotides, the CDR3 is TGTGCCAGCAGCCTCCCGTTCGAAGCTTTCTTT. Residues: CASSLPFEAFF.

Points on this clonotype: A read error may account for a junction end that differs from germline. This chain uses TRBV20-1 with TRBJ2-2; TRBD2 aligns across 8 bases. Germline V CDR1 and CDR2: DFQATT, SNEGSKA (reference sequence). This CDR3 spans 12 amino acids. CDR3: CSARVGAGGLFF. The CDR3 DNA sequence: TGCAGTGCTAGAGTCGGGGCGGGGGGGCTGTTTTTT.

V gene TRBV6-6 combines with J gene TRBJ2-7; TRBD2 matches at 7 bases. J lost 6 bases, V lost 2 bases, and 10 bases had no gene match. This CDR3 region has 15 residues. Germline lookup yields CDR1 MNHNY and CDR2 SVGAGI (reference sequence). The CDR3 sequence is CASSYDRRGYGEQYF. The DNA for the CDR3 is TGTGCCAGCAGTTACGATCGGCGGGGGTATGGCGAGCAGTACTTC.

This sequence joins TRBV30 and TRBJ2-7; TRBD2 might be the D (6 bases). The CDR3 has 13 residues. V lost 7 bases and J lost 1, with 14 bases in between. Germline V gene lookup returns CDR1 GTSNPN and CDR2 SVGIG (reference sequence). This chain's CDR3 is CASWDLNSYEQYF. The CDR3 bases are TGTGCCTCCTGGGACTTGAATTCCTACGAGCAGTACTTC.

The chain couples TRBV24-1 to TRBJ1-2, with unresolved D. The CDR3 covers 13 residues. Trimming stripped 4 bases from V and 7 bases from J, with 12 bases between. Per germline, CDR1 KGHDR and CDR2 SFDVKD. The CDR3 sequence is CATSEGYGSGYTF. The CDR3, as DNA: TGTGCCACCAGTGAAGGGTATGGTTCTGGCTACACCTTC.

This clonotype showed up many times. The chain has TRBV7-9 and TRBJ1-1, with D unresolved. This CDR3 is built from 12 residues. Trimming pared 7 bases from V and 5 bases from J, leaving 11 bases between. Germline V lookup: CDR1 SEHNR, CDR2 FQNEAQ (reference sequence). The CDR3 nucleotides are TGTGCCAGCACCCCCGGTGTTACTGAAGCTTTCTTT. This gives the protein CASTPGVTEAFF.

The chain is built from TRBV20-1 and TRBJ2-6; D is undetermined. CDR1 DFQATT and CDR2 SNEGSKA come from the germline V gene (reference sequence). The CDR3 is made up of 13 amino acids. Trimming cost V 5 bases and J 8 bases, with 13 bases left between them. The CDR3 spells CSAQDIETNVLTF. In DNA form, the CDR3 reads TGCAGTGCTCAAGACATAGAGACCAACGTCCTGACTTTC.

V and J are TRBV5-1 and TRBJ1-1; 9 bases fit TRBD1. V was pared by 3 bases and J by 6 bases, with 6 bases of the junction left unmatched. Looked up from germline, CDR1 is SGHRS and CDR2 is YFSETQ. This CDR3 has 14 residues. CDR3 in DNA: TGCGCCAGCAGCTCCGGGACAGGGAAGGCTGAAGCTTTCTTT. The encoded protein is CASSSGTGKAEAFF.

The chain employs TRBV7-3 and TRBJ2-1; D gene uncertain. Germline V gives CDR1 SGHTA, CDR2 FQGTGA. V lost 1 base and J 5 bases, leaving 3 bases between the germline ends. The CDR3 covers 12 residues. The CDR3 nucleotides read TGTGCCAGCAGCTTAAACGACAATGAGCAGTTCTTC. Protein: CASSLNDNEQFF.

This clonotype was recorded many times. V usage is TRBV7-6 and J usage is TRBJ1-6; maybe TRBD1 (5 bases). V gave up 3 bases and J gave up 6 bases, with 9 bases separating them. The germline V gene has CDR1 SGHVS and CDR2 FNYEAQ. The CDR3 length is 14 residues. The CDR3 loop reads CASSLGRGNSPLHF. In DNA, the CDR3 is TGTGCCAGCAGCTTGGGAAGGGGTAATTCACCCCTCCACTTT.

In this sample, this clonotype turned up many times. The chain has TRBV29-1 and TRBJ1-1, with D possibly being TRBD1 (5 bases). This CDR3 is built from 14 residues. CDR1 is SQVTM and CDR2 is ANQGSEA in the germline V gene. Trimming cost V 6 bases and J 2 bases, with 16 bases left between them. The CDR3 protein is CSVLPQGSNTEAFF. CDR3 in DNA: TGCAGCGTCCTGCCGCAGGGAAGCAACACTGAAGCTTTCTTT.

With regard to this clonotype: A read error is likely, as this CDR3 ends without the conserved phenylalanine or tryptophan. The rearrangement links TRBV7-2 to TRBJ2-7; D call uncertain. CDR1 is SGHTA, CDR2 FQGNSA, per germline. Trimming removed 5 bases at V and 3 bases at J, with 17 bases between. The CDR3 contains 15 residues. The CDR3 is CASSHSSLGIYEQYC. CDR3 coding DNA: TGTGCCAGCAGCCACTCATCTTTAGGCATCTACGAGCAGTACTGC.

Concerning this clonotype itself: Compared with germline, one end of the junction differs, possibly owing to a read error. The J gene is TRBJ2-7, the V gene TRBV7-6; 7 bases agree with TRBD2. The V gene's germline CDR1 is SGHVS and CDR2 FNYEAQ. The CDR3 spans 12 residues. For the CDR3, the DNA is TGTGCCAGCAGCTCAGAGACTAGCCCACTCAACTTC. It encodes CASSSETSPLNF.

Of note for this clonotype: As the CDR3 is not closed by the conserved phenylalanine or tryptophan, this likely results from a read error. The chain carries TRBV7-3 and TRBJ2-7, with a weak D call TRBD1 (5 bases). With 7 bases removed from V and 1 base from J, the gap between germline ends came to 11 bases. This CDR3 has 13 amino acids. Germline lookup yields CDR1 SGHTA and CDR2 FQGTGA. The CDR3 sequence: CASTMTASYEQYS. The CDR3 nucleotides read TGTGCCAGCACCATGACAGCATCCTACGAGCAGTACTCC.

V is TRBV24-1 and J is TRBJ2-7, with D perhaps TRBD2 (6 bases). V was shortened by 4 bases and J by 9 bases, with 18 bases between the two germline ends. Germline V gene data show CDR1 as KGHDR and CDR2 as SFDVKD. This CDR3 is built from 14 residues. CDR3 nucleotides: TGTGCCACCAGTGACGAACGGGGCAACGGGGGGCAGTACTTC. Translating gives CATSDERGNGGQYF.

This clonotype has more than one count but fewer than ten. The rearrangement links TRBV10-3 to TRBJ1-5; 9 bases line up with TRBD1. V was clipped by 6 bases and J by 7 bases; unmatched bases: 7. The V gene's germline CDR1 is ENHRY and CDR2 SYGVKD. This CDR3 spans 14 amino acids. CDR3 nucleotides: TGTGCCATCAGGGACAGGGGTTTGTTACAGCCCCAGCATTTT. Its translation is CAIRDRGLLQPQHF.

The chain employs TRBV20-1 and TRBJ1-4, with unresolved D. This CDR3 has 16 residues. Germline V gene data show CDR1 as DFQATT and CDR2 as SNEGSKA (reference sequence). The V end was cut by 3 bases, the J end by 6 bases, with 20 bases between. CDR3 DNA: TGCAGTGCTAGTCTTTTGGGAGCGGGGATCGATGAAAAACTGTTTTTT. Its protein is CSASLLGAGIDEKLFF.

This clonotype was recorded many times. This rearrangement joins TRBV7-6 to TRBJ1-5; D unresolved. The CDR3 covers 15 residues. CDR1 is SGHVS and CDR2 is FNYEAQ in the germline V gene. V gave up 1 base and J gave up 4 bases, with 11 bases separating them. The CDR3 DNA reads as TGTGCCAGCAGCTTAGGAGTTTTAGGGAATCAGCCCCAGCATTTT. Encoded protein: CASSLGVLGNQPQHF.